Given below is one TCR beta chain in context. Its antigen is currently unknown. This entry comes from a study of cytomegalovirus exposure and HLA in healthy donors. Study-level points and caveats: A prior analysis recorded that most TCR beta V segments were productive about 87% or about 30% of the time.

PCR involved 60 Vbeta and 13 Jbeta primers. Original handling: Unique TCR beta chains numbered roughly 83 million in a later analysis, with roughly 10 million shared. Produced via immunoSEQ multiplex PCR; TCRdb's table is partial and in-frame only. D and trimming were read from the DNA, whereas the V and J calls and clone size are those reported in that table. In total, the table holds 130,000 to 150,000 clones. From germline, CDR1 is SQVTM and CDR2 ANQGSEA. This CDR3 region has 13 residues. The V gene lost 7 bases and the J gene lost 6 bases, with 18 bases spanning the gap. Nominally healthy donors provided the samples, though records likely missed some immune exposures.

The V call is TRBV29-1, the J call TRBJ1-2, with D maybe TRBD1 (5 bases). The clonotype was recovered from a man aged 40-49 years in good health and CMV-seronegative. The sample was PBMCs. DNA of the CDR3: TGCAGCGCCGTGGGGGGATATATAGATGGCTACACCTTC. It yields the protein CSAVGGYIDGYTF. The full variable domain, its missing parts supplied by reference TRBV29-1 and TRBJ1-2, is SAVISQKPSRDICQRGTSLTIQCQVDSQVTMMFWYRQQPGQSLTLIATANQGSEATYESGFVIDKFPISRPNLTFSTLTVSNMSPEDSSIYLCSAVGGYIDGYTFGSGTRLTVV.